The clone carrying this TCR beta chain was observed a handful of times. Its antigen is as yet unknown. This sample is drawn from a study of identical twins. Regarding the study as a whole: The study found weaker excess twin sharing in beta out-of-frame sequences. The authors noted that invariant MAIT and iNKT cells could partly confound zero-insertion analyses.

Unique molecular identifiers were present on cDNA, and template switching added a universal primer site. TCRdb re-called the 5' RACE reads with MiXCR, one entry per CDR3 protein. The table lists some 660,000 distinct CDR3 sequences, roughly 8% of them singletons, with roughly 0.97% in the top ten. The CDR3 consists of 15 residues. V was clipped by 7 bases and J by 3 bases, with 19 bases between them. The germline V gene has CDR1 MNHNS and CDR2 SASEGT. The sample was also reused in another study, on yellow fever vaccine responses in identical twins.

The TCR sequence derives from a woman aged 18-29 years in good health. Source material: PBMCs. The chain links TRBV6-1 to TRBJ2-7; no firm D call. CDR3 in DNA: TGTGCCAGCACAAAAGAGCCCGGGCGGTACTACGAGCAGTACTTC. The encoded protein is CASTKEPGRYYEQYF.